Below are 6 T cell receptor beta chains sequenced from a single sample in a study of blood T cell repertoires in COVID-19. Measured with immunoSEQ multiplex PCR; TCRdb has only the in-frame clones, and not every one. The table has about 400,000 clones, just under 90% seen once; the top ten hold around 1.7%. Sequences were obtained from PBMCs or T cells enriched from blood (not recorded which). The receptors stem from a woman in her twenties or thirties who had recovered from COVID-19.

This chain connects TRBV30 to TRBJ1-1, with 7 positions matching TRBD1. J gave up 0 bases and V 2 bases, and 3 bases lay outside the gene matches. The CDR3 spans 14 residues. Germline values: CDR1 GTSNPN, CDR2 SVGIG (reference sequence). CDR3 in DNA: TGTGCCTGGAGTCCCGGGACAGTGAACACTGAAGCTTTCTTT. Translated, it gives CAWSPGTVNTEAFF.

The rearrangement links TRBV30 to TRBJ2-1, with a weak D call TRBD1 (5 bases). Germline assignment: CDR1 GTSNPN and CDR2 SVGIG (reference sequence). The CDR3 loop spans 13 amino acids. With 2 bases removed from V and 10 bases from J, the gap between germline ends came to 15 bases. The CDR3 reads CAWSPQGVGEQFF. As DNA, the CDR3 is TGTGCCTGGAGTCCCCAGGGCGTTGGAGAGCAGTTCTTC.

CDR3 DNA: TGTGCCAGCAGTCAGACGGGACAGGGCTTAGAAAAACTGTTTTTT. Its protein product is CASSQTGQGLEKLFF. The chain joins TRBV7-6 to TRBJ1-4, with 9 nucleotides matching TRBD1. V lost 6 bases, J lost 8 bases, and 10 bases stayed unmatched. CDR3 length equals 15 residues. Germline loops: CDR1 SGHVS, CDR2 FNYEAQ.

The CDR3 loop is CAWRGQYNSPLHF. As DNA, the CDR3 is TGTGCCTGGAGAGGACAGTATAATTCACCCCTCCACTTT. The V gene is TRBV30, the J gene TRBJ1-6; tentative D call: TRBD1 (6 bases). Germline loops: CDR1 GTSNPN, CDR2 SVGIG (reference sequence). V shed 3 bases and J shed 4 bases, with 7 bases lying between them. CDR3 length equals 13 residues.

The CDR3 DNA reads as TGTGCCACCAGTGACCCCGAACGAGGGACTAGCACAGATACGCAGTATTTT. Translating it yields CATSDPERGTSTDTQYF. The rearrangement uses TRBV24-1 and TRBJ2-3; tentatively, D is TRBD2 (6 bases). The CDR3 has 17 residues. The germline V and J ends were trimmed by 4 bases and 0 bases, with 16 bases remaining between them. The germline CDR1 and CDR2 sequences are KGHDR and SFDVKD.

The chain has TRBV29-1 and TRBJ2-1, with D maybe TRBD2 (5 bases). The CDR3 has 10 residues. V was trimmed by 7 bases and J by 7 bases, leaving 8 bases between them. Germline assignment: CDR1 SQVTM and CDR2 ANQGSEA. In DNA, the CDR3 is TGCAGCGGCGGAGGTAATGAGCAGTTCTTC. It is translated as CSGGGNEQFF.